The source of this T cell receptor beta chain is a study of CD8 T cells in ankylosing spondylitis. There are many counts of this clonotype. TCRdb redid the calling of the 5' RACE reads with MiXCR, one entry per CDR3 protein. The sample consists of 200,000 to 250,000 distinct CDR3 sequences, about a quarter of them appearing once. The receptor's source is a male donor with ankylosing spondylitis or in good health (not recorded which). The sequencing sample was made of blood, either unsorted or a sorted T cell fraction (not recorded which).

CDR3 protein: CASSLVLAETYEQYF. CDR3 sequence (DNA): TGCGCCAGCAGCTTGGTACTAGCGGAAACGTACGAGCAGTACTTC. J is TRBJ2-7 and V is TRBV5-1; 8 bases fit TRBD2. This CDR3 has 15 amino acids. Germline lookup yields CDR1 SGHRS and CDR2 YFSETQ. After removal of 0 bases from V and 4 bases from J, the junction contained 6 bases not matched to a gene.